These 27 T cell receptor beta chains were all obtained from the same sample, sequenced in a study of cytomegalovirus exposure and HLA in healthy donors. The primer mix had 60 Vbeta and 13 Jbeta primers. TCRdb's table, derived via immunoSEQ multiplex PCR, lists solely in-frame clones and lacks some. The sample has tens of thousands of clones; approximately 63% are singletons. Sequenced: PBMCs. The receptors were sampled from a woman aged 50 to 60 in good health and CMV-seropositive.

This sequence joins TRBV11-2 and TRBJ2-5, with D maybe TRBD2 (7 bases). Per the germline V gene, CDR1 is SGHAT and CDR2 is FQNNGV. This CDR3 comprises 13 residues. The CDR3 DNA reads as TGTGCAGTGGCGGGGGCGGACCAAGAGACCCAGTACTTC. Protein sequence: CAVAGADQETQYF.

V usage is TRBV6-1 and J usage is TRBJ1-2; TRBD1 aligns across 7 bases. V gave up 4 bases and J gave up 4 bases; unmatched junction bases: 12. The CDR3 totals 16 residues. The germline CDR1 and CDR2 sequences are MNHNS and SASEGT. The CDR3 DNA is TGTGCCAGCAGTGCGCGACAGGGACGGGAACTCTATGGCTACACCTTC. This sequence encodes CASSARQGRELYGYTF.

This clone occurred a few times. CDR3 loop: CAWNSGAETQYF. The CDR3 nucleotides read TGTGCCTGGAATAGCGGGGCGGAGACCCAGTACTTC. The chain employs TRBV30 and TRBJ2-5; 8 bases agree with TRBD2. Germline CDR1 is GTSNPN and CDR2 is SVGIG (reference sequence). The CDR3 runs to 12 residues. The V gene end was trimmed by 4 bases and the J gene end by 5 bases; junction bases not matched to a gene: 3. Full variable domain (rest looked up from reference TRBV30 and TRBJ2-5): SQTIHQWPATLVQPVGSPLSLECTVEGTSNPNLYWYRQAAGRGLQLLFYSVGIGQISSEVPQNLSASRPQDRQFILSSKKLLLSDSGFYLCAWNSGAETQYFGPGTRLLVL.

The rearrangement joins TRBV6-1 to TRBJ1-5, with D maybe TRBD1 (5 bases). Germline V gene sequence: CDR1 MNHNS, CDR2 SASEGT. Trimming cost V 10 bases and J 0 bases, with 13 bases left between them. CDR3 length: 14 amino acids. CDR3 sequence reads: CATVRQNSNQPQHF. The CDR3 DNA follows: TGTGCCACAGTAAGACAGAATAGCAATCAGCCCCAGCATTTT.

V is TRBV10-1 and J is TRBJ1-5; the D gene is possibly TRBD1 (6 bases). Germline assignment: CDR1 WNHNN and CDR2 SYGVQD (reference sequence). The CDR3 is 17 amino acids. With 0 bases removed from V and 0 bases from J, the gap between germline ends came to 12 bases. The CDR3 here is CASSESETGYSNQPQHF. For the CDR3, the DNA is TGCGCCAGCAGTGAGTCTGAGACAGGTTATAGCAATCAGCCCCAGCATTTT.

V gene TRBV9 combines with J gene TRBJ1-2; weak D call: TRBD1 (6 bases). The V and J ends lost 0 bases and 4 bases respectively, with 10 bases between them. Germline-derived CDR1 and CDR2 are SGDLS and YYNGEE. The CDR3 has 14 amino acids. The CDR3 protein is CASSVELGGYGYTF. CDR3 bases: TGTGCCAGCAGCGTAGAGTTAGGGGGCTATGGCTACACCTTC. Together with reference TRBV9 and TRBJ1-2, the CDR3 gives the full variable domain: DSGVTQTPKHLITATGQRVTLRCSPRSGDLSVYWYQQSLDQGLQFLIQYYNGEERAKGNILERFSAQQFPDLHSELNLSSLELGDSALYFCASSVELGGYGYTFGSGTRLTVV.

The chain is built from TRBV11-2 and TRBJ2-1, with D tentatively TRBD2 (6 bases). V lost 5 bases and J 5 bases, leaving 16 bases between the germline ends. CDR3 length equals 15 residues. Germline lookup yields CDR1 SGHAT and CDR2 FQNNGV. DNA for the CDR3: TGTGCCAGCAGCCCGCCTAGCGTCGGAAACAATGAGCAGTTCTTC. It specifies CASSPPSVGNNEQFF.

The V call is TRBV6-1, the J call TRBJ2-3, with a tentative D call TRBD1 (5 bases). Between the trimmed V and J ends, which lost 6 bases and 0 bases, there was a span of 10 bases. The CDR3 runs 14 residues. Per germline, CDR1 MNHNS and CDR2 SASEGT. CDR3 loop: CASRDGASTDTQYF. CDR3 DNA sequence: TGTGCCAGCAGAGATGGGGCGAGCACAGATACGCAGTATTTT.

V usage is TRBV5-1 and J usage is TRBJ2-1; TRBD1 agrees at 8 bases. The CDR3 runs 15 residues. Trimming cost V 3 bases and J 7 bases; bases outside gene matches: 9. From germline, CDR1 is SGHRS and CDR2 YFSETQ. The CDR3 loop reads CASSWDGQGVNEQFF. The CDR3 nucleotides read TGCGCCAGCAGCTGGGACGGACAGGGAGTAAATGAGCAGTTCTTC. The full variable domain, in which reference TRBV5-1 and TRBJ2-1 provide the parts outside the CDR3, is KAGVTQTPRYLIKTRGQQVTLSCSPISGHRSVSWYQQTPGQGLQFLFEYFSETQRNKGNFPGRFSGRQFSNSRSEMNVSTLELGDSALYLCASSWDGQGVNEQFFGPGTRLTVL.

In this sample, this clone turned up once. The chain recombines TRBV7-9 with TRBJ1-2, with D perhaps matching TRBD1 (6 bases). The CDR3 runs to 15 residues. V shed 7 bases and J shed 4 bases, with 19 bases lying between them. Germline CDR1 reads SEHNR; CDR2 reads FQNEAQ (reference sequence). The CDR3 DNA sequence: TGTGCCAGCACCCGGGACACCGACGAGGGCTATGGCTACACCTTC. Translated: CASTRDTDEGYGYTF.

The chain recombines TRBV28 with TRBJ1-1; the D gene is possibly TRBD1 (5 bases). V was clipped by 3 bases and J by 7 bases, with 18 bases between them. Germline V gene lookup returns CDR1 MDHEN and CDR2 SYDVKM. The CDR3 extends over 15 amino acids. CDR3 nucleotides: TGTGCCAGCAGTTTTAGGGGAAGGACATTCGTTGAAGCTTTCTTT. It encodes CASSFRGRTFVEAFF.

The J gene is TRBJ1-1, the V gene TRBV5-8, with TRBD1 matching 12 bases. Germline lookup yields CDR1 SGHTS and CDR2 YDEGEE. CDR3 length equals 18 residues. The J segment lost 0 bases and the V segment lost 4 bases, leaving 10 bases of the junction unmatched. CDR3 coding DNA: TGTGCCAGCAGCCTGCGGGACAGGGGGCCGATTATGAACACTGAAGCTTTCTTT. This encodes CASSLRDRGPIMNTEAFF.

In its sample, this clone was seen a few times. V gene TRBV28 combines with J gene TRBJ2-2; no clear D gene. This CDR3 is built from 14 residues. V lost 1 base to trimming and J lost 3 bases, with 6 bases between them. The germline V gene encodes CDR1 MDHEN and CDR2 SYDVKM. As DNA, the CDR3 is TGTGCCAGCAGTTTATTCCTAGACACCGGGGAGCTGTTTTTT. Its translation: CASSLFLDTGELFF.

V is TRBV10-2 and J is TRBJ2-7, with 14 bases fitting TRBD2. Germline lookup yields CDR1 WSHSY and CDR2 SAAADI. Unmatched junction bases numbered 11, after V lost 3 bases and J lost 7 bases. The CDR3 totals 17 residues. CDR3 nucleotides: TGCGCCAGCAGTGACTCTTGGGGACTAGCGGGAGTGGAGGAGCAGTACTTC. It encodes CASSDSWGLAGVEEQYF.

The chain couples TRBV5-1 to TRBJ2-4, with 9 nucleotides matching TRBD1. CDR3 length: 14 amino acids. V trimming: 5 bases; J trimming: 5 bases; junction bases outside the gene matches: 5. The V gene's germline CDR1 is SGHRS and CDR2 YFSETQ. The CDR3 region is CASSRGQGENIQYF. CDR3 DNA sequence: TGCGCCAGCAGTAGGGGACAGGGCGAAAACATTCAGTACTTC.

The chain carries TRBV7-9 and TRBJ2-7, with D unresolved. This CDR3 comprises 11 residues. V was shortened by 5 bases and J by 3 bases, with 5 bases between the two germline ends. From germline, CDR1 is SEHNR and CDR2 FQNEAQ (reference sequence). The CDR3: CASSQHYEQYF. The CDR3 coding sequence is TGTGCCAGCAGCCAACACTACGAGCAGTACTTC.

This CDR3 reads CASSLDIGSPLHF. For the CDR3, the DNA is TGTGCCAGCAGCTTGGATATCGGGTCACCCCTCCACTTT. The chain couples TRBV5-6 to TRBJ1-6; D is unresolved. The CDR3 is 13 residues long. Germline CDR1 is SGHDT and CDR2 is YYEEEE. V lost 0 bases, J lost 10 bases, and 8 bases lay in between.

The rearrangement links TRBV7-2 to TRBJ1-4; the D gene is possibly TRBD1 (5 bases). V was pared by 5 bases and J by 3 bases, with 16 bases between. This CDR3 has 16 residues. The germline CDR1 and CDR2 sequences are SGHTA and FQGNSA. CDR3 region: CASSLWTGGANEKLFF. The CDR3 bases are TGTGCCAGCAGCCTTTGGACGGGGGGAGCTAATGAAAAACTGTTTTTT. The variable domain in full, completed from reference TRBV7-2 and TRBJ1-4, reads GAGVSQSPSNKVTEKGKDVELRCDPISGHTALYWYRQSLGQGLEFLIYFQGNSAPDKSGLPSDRFSAERTGGSVSTLTIQRTQQEDSAVYLCASSLWTGGANEKLFFGSGTQLSVL.

This clone appeared a few times. The chain carries TRBV30 and TRBJ1-1; TRBD1 aligns across 7 bases. This CDR3 spans 15 amino acids. Germline loops: CDR1 GTSNPN, CDR2 SVGIG (reference sequence). The J segment lost 2 bases and the V segment lost 7 bases, leaving 13 bases of the junction unmatched. DNA of the CDR3: TGTGCCTCTCCCGCGACAGGGAGTGGCAACACTGAAGCTTTCTTT. This encodes CASPATGSGNTEAFF.

The chain carries TRBV6-1 and TRBJ2-5, with 10 bases fitting TRBD2. The DNA end favors TRBJ2-7, so the J call may be wrong. Germline CDR1 MNHNS, CDR2 SASEGT. This CDR3 spans 14 amino acids. The CDR3 loop is CASRTSGGADEQYF. CDR3 coding DNA: TGTGCCAGCAGAACGAGCGGGGGGGCCGACGAGCAGTACTTC.

The CDR3 DNA sequence: TGTGCCAGCAGCCGGGGGGCGGCCGGGGAGCTGTTTTTT. Translating it yields CASSRGAAGELFF. The chain carries TRBV28 and TRBJ2-2; D possibly corresponds to TRBD2 (7 bases). The CDR3 covers 13 residues. The V gene's germline CDR1 is MDHEN and CDR2 SYDVKM. Trimming cost V 6 bases and J 6 bases, with 11 bases left between them.

This clone has a single count. The genes are TRBV6-5 and TRBJ2-5, with D possibly TRBD1 on 6 matching bases. The ends were cut back, 6 bases at V and 4 bases at J, with 12 bases in the middle. Per germline, CDR1 MNHEY and CDR2 SVGAGI. This CDR3 is built from 13 residues. CDR3 coding DNA: TGTGCCAGCAGCCGACAGGAGGCAGAGACCCAGTACTTC. The encoded protein is CASSRQEAETQYF.

The V call is TRBV5-4, the J call TRBJ1-2, with 10 bases lining up with TRBD1. Per the germline V gene, CDR1 is SGHNT and CDR2 is YYREEE (reference sequence). The CDR3 runs 14 residues. J lost 5 bases, V lost 5 bases, and 6 bases had no gene match. The CDR3 DNA sequence: TGTGCCAGCAGTACCGGGACAGGGGATTATGGCTACACCTTC. The encoded protein is CASSTGTGDYGYTF.

The sample holds a few counts of this clone. The chain is built from TRBV7-2 and TRBJ2-1; 7 bases align to TRBD2. The length of the CDR3 is 15 residues. V dropped 8 bases and J dropped 4; count of bases not matched to a gene: 11. Germline V gives CDR1 SGHTA, CDR2 FQGNSA. This CDR3 reads CASWGGSNPYNEQFF. Written as DNA, the CDR3 is TGTGCCAGCTGGGGCGGGAGCAACCCATACAATGAGCAGTTCTTC. The complete variable domain, with remaining parts taken from reference TRBV7-2 and TRBJ2-1, reads GAGVSQSPSNKVTEKGKDVELRCDPISGHTALYWYRQSLGQGLEFLIYFQGNSAPDKSGLPSDRFSAERTGGSVSTLTIQRTQQEDSAVYLCASWGGSNPYNEQFFGPGTRLTVL.

V is TRBV4-3 and J is TRBJ1-3; tentative D call: TRBD1 (6 bases). This CDR3 region has 15 residues. Germline CDR1 and CDR2: LGHNA and YSLEER. The V and J ends lost 0 bases and 2 bases respectively, with 8 bases between them. The DNA of the CDR3 is TGCGCCAGCAGCCAAGACCAGGGGACTGGAAACACCATATATTTT. Translation: CASSQDQGTGNTIYF.

This rearrangement joins TRBV18 to TRBJ1-3; unclear D gene. Germline CDR1 KGHSH, CDR2 LQKENI. Deletions cut 3 bases from V and 0 bases from J, with 12 bases between. This CDR3 region has 16 residues. The CDR3 region has the DNA TGTGCCAGCTCACCGAACGACCGGAGCTCTGGAAACACCATATATTTT. The encoded protein is CASSPNDRSSGNTIYF.

The chain joins TRBV9 to TRBJ2-3; D is ambiguous. CDR3 length equals 16 residues. V was shortened by 4 bases and J by 0 bases, with 15 bases between the two germline ends. Germline V gene data show CDR1 as SGDLS and CDR2 as YYNGEE. For the CDR3, the DNA is TGTGCCAGCAGCTCTACTCTAGACTCTAGCACAGATACGCAGTATTTT. Residues: CASSSTLDSSTDTQYF.